Following are 5 T cell receptor beta chains from one sample sequenced in a study of tumor-infiltrating lymphocytes in primary liver carcinoma. TCR beta cDNA was reverse-transcribed from roughly 0.45 ug of total RNA. The reaction used a constant-region primer and ProtoScript II reverse transcriptase. Slightly modified ARM-PCR, run as three nested multiplex PCR rounds, produced the TCR beta libraries. Amplification in the first two PCR rounds was performed using TRBV1-TRBV30 forward primers and a C-beta reverse primer for approximately 10 cycles each. A single record per CDR3 protein comes from TCRdb applying MiXCR to the multiplex PCR reads. The sample includes 100,000 or so distinct CDR3 sequences, 69% of them seen just once. Taking roughly 20-34 mg of unsorted bulk tissue, the authors co-extracted RNA and DNA. Sequences were obtained from liver tumor tissue from sampling region 5. Subset defined: tumor region T5, tumor centre. These receptors all come from a woman in her sixties or seventies with primary liver carcinoma and hepatitis B virus infection.

On this clonotype itself: A much larger clone differs from this one at a single base, so this may be a read error. This sequence joins TRBV28 and TRBJ2-7, with 10 bases fitting TRBD2. Germline V gene sequence: CDR1 MDHEN, CDR2 SYDVKM. This CDR3 has 15 residues. The CDR3 DNA reads TGTGCCAGCAGTACAAGACTAGCGGGTAACTACGAGCGGTACTTC. Protein: CASSTRLAGNYERYF.

The chain carries TRBV28 and TRBJ2-3; no definite D call. This CDR3 has 12 amino acids. From germline, CDR1 is MDHEN and CDR2 SYDVKM. The V end was cut by 1 base, the J end by 2 bases, with 1 base between. The CDR3 loop reads CASSLSTDTQYF. CDR3 bases: TGTGCCAGCAGTTTATCCACAGATACGCAGTATTTT.

The chain employs TRBV7-8 and TRBJ2-5; 10 bases match TRBD2. The V segment lost 5 bases and the J segment 3 bases; nucleotides outside the gene matches: 24. This CDR3 is built from 21 residues. Germline CDR1 is SGHVS and CDR2 is FQNEAQ. The CDR3 DNA follows: TGTGCCAGCAGCCCCCGCCGGACTCTAGCGGGAGCGAAGAATACAAAAGAGACCCAGTACTTC. It specifies CASSPRRTLAGAKNTKETQYF.

This clonotype has at least ten counts. The rearrangement joins TRBV28 to TRBJ1-1; D perhaps matches TRBD1 (6 bases). Trimming took off 9 bases at V and 4 bases at J, with 18 bases between the two ends. Germline loops: CDR1 MDHEN, CDR2 SYDVKM. CDR3 length equals 14 residues. The CDR3 DNA is TGTGCCAGTTGGGCAGGGGATGGAGGCACTGAAGCTTTCTTT. It translates to CASWAGDGGTEAFF. Full variable domain (remainder filled in from reference TRBV28 and TRBJ1-1): DVKVTQSSRYLVKRTGEKVFLECVQDMDHENMFWYRQDPGLGLRLIYFSYDVKMKEKGDIPEGYSVSREKKERFSLILESASTNQTSMYLCASWAGDGGTEAFFGQGTRLTVV.

This clonotype turned up a few times. The CDR3 bases are TGTGCCACCAGTGATCGGACTAGCGGGAGAAGGGATGAGCAGTTCTTC. Translating gives CATSDRTSGRRDEQFF. The J gene is TRBJ2-1, the V gene TRBV24-1; 13 nucleotides match TRBD2. Looked up from germline, CDR1 is KGHDR and CDR2 is SFDVKD. The junction had 6 bases not matched to a gene; V was cut back by 3 bases and J by 8 bases. This CDR3 spans 16 amino acids.